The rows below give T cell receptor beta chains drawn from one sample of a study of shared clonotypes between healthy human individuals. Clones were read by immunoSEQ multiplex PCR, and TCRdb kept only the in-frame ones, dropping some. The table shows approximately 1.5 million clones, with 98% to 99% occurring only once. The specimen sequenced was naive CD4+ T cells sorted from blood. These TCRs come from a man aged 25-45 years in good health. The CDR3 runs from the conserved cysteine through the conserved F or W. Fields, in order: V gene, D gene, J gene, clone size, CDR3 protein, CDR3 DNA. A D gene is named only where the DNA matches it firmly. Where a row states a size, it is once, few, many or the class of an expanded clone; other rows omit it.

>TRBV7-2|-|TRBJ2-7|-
CASSLVQNSYEQYF
TGTGCCAGCAGCTTAGTCCAGAACTCCTACGAGCAGTACTTC
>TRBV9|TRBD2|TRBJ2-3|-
CASSPLSGKVADTQYF
TGTGCCAGCAGTCCGCTTAGCGGGAAAGTAGCAGATACGCAGTATTTT
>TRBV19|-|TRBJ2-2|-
CASSAQARTGELFF
TGTGCCAGTAGTGCCCAGGCGAGGACCGGGGAGCTGTTTTTT
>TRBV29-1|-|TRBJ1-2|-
CSVEVGYGYTF
TGCAGCGTTGAGGTCGGCTATGGCTACACCTTC
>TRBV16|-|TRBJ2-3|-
CASSDHRDGTDTQYF
TGTGCCAGCAGCGACCACAGGGACGGCACAGATACGCAGTATTTT
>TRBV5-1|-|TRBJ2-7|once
CASSPGLPLLNEQYF
TGCGCCAGCAGCCCGGGACTCCCTCTTCTCAACGAGCAGTACTTC
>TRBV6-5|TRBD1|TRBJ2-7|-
CASRRTGGAYEQYF
TGTGCCAGCAGGAGGACAGGGGGCGCCTACGAGCAGTACTTC
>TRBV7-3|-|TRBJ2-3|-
CASSFDGGRTDTQYF
TGTGCCAGCAGCTTTGACGGGGGAAGGACAGATACGCAGTATTTT
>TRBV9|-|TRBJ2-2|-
CASSVAPGGELFF
TGTGCCAGCAGCGTCGCGCCCGGCGGGGAGCTGTTTTTT
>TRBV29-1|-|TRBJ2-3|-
CSVQPGSSTDTQYF
TGCAGCGTGCAACCGGGAAGCAGCACAGATACGCAGTATTTT
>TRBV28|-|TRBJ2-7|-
CASSLLSPSEQYF
TGTGCCAGCAGTTTATTAAGCCCCTCCGAGCAGTACTTC
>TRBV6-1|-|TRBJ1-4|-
CASSERGKSEKLFF
TGTGCCAGCAGTGAAAGGGGCAAGAGTGAAAAACTGTTTTTT
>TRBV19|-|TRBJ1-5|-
CASSIVGGRTLNQPQHF
TGTGCCAGTAGTATAGTGGGGGGACGGACTTTGAATCAGCCCCAGCATTTT
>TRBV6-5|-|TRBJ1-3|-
CASRRDGHPGNTIYF
TGTGCCAGCAGGCGGGACGGGCACCCGGGAAACACCATATATTTT
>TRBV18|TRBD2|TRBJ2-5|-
CASSPTSGMETQYF
TGTGCCAGCTCCCCGACTAGCGGGATGGAGACCCAGTACTTC
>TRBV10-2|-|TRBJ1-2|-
CASSPDRDYGYTF
TGCGCCAGCAGTCCGGACAGAGACTATGGCTACACCTTC
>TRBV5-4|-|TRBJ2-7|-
CASSSFPHQGRDGRLYEQYF
TGTGCCAGCAGCTCCTTCCCCCATCAAGGCCGGGACGGACGACTCTACGAGCAGTACTTC
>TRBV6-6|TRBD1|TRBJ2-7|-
CASSYSRQGGTYEQYF
TGTGCCAGCAGTTACTCCAGACAGGGGGGAACCTACGAGCAGTACTTC
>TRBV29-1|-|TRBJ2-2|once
CSVGGTPTGTGELFF
TGCAGCGTTGGCGGGACACCGACAGGGACCGGGGAGCTGTTTTTT
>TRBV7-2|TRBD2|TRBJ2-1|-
CASSLLAATYNEQFF
TGTGCCAGCAGCTTACTAGCGGCGACCTACAATGAGCAGTTCTTC
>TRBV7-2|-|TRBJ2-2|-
CASSLGDTGELFF
TGTGCCAGCAGCTTGGGTGACACCGGGGAGCTGTTTTTT
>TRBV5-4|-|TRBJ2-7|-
CASSLTGPYEQYF
TGTGCCAGCAGCTTGACAGGCCCCTACGAGCAGTACTTC
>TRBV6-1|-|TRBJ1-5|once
CASRSGSQPQHF
TGTGCCAGCAGGTCAGGGAGTCAGCCCCAGCATTTT
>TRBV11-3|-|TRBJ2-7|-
CASSLTRGYEQYF
TGTGCCAGCAGCCTGACCAGGGGCTACGAGCAGTACTTC
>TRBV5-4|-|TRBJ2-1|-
CASNRGGDRQVNEQFF
TGTGCCAGCAATAGAGGAGGTGACCGTCAGGTAAATGAGCAGTTCTTC
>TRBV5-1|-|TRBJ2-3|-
CASSLSGPSTDTQYF
TGCGCCAGCAGCCTGAGCGGGCCTAGCACAGATACGCAGTATTTT
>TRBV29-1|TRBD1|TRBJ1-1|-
CSARTGAEAFF
TGCAGCGCCAGGACAGGGGCTGAAGCTTTCTTT
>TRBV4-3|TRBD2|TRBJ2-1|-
CASSPRVAGDNEQFF
TGCGCCAGCAGCCCCCGGGTAGCGGGAGATAATGAGCAGTTCTTC
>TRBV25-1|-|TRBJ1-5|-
CASSGVGNQPQHF
TGTGCCAGCAGTGGCGTGGGCAATCAGCCCCAGCATTTT
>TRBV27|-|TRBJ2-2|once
CASSRYTGELFF
TGTGCCAGCAGTAGATACACCGGGGAGCTGTTTTTT
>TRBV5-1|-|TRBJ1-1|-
CASSLSRGTEAFF
TGCGCCAGCAGCTTGTCCAGGGGAACTGAAGCTTTCTTT
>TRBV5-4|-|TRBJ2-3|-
CASSLAALSTDTQYF
TGTGCCAGCAGCTTGGCTGCTCTTAGCACAGATACGCAGTATTTT
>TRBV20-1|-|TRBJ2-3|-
CSASIPDTQYF
TGCAGTGCTAGTATCCCGGATACGCAGTATTTT
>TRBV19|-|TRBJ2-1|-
CASSRSYNEQFF
TGTGCCAGTAGCCGTTCCTACAATGAGCAGTTCTTC
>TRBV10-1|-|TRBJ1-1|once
CASSDRRSMNTEAFF
TGCGCCAGCAGTGACAGGAGATCCATGAACACTGAAGCTTTCTTT
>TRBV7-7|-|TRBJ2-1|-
CASSLEEGSYNEQFF
TGTGCTAGCAGCTTGGAGGAAGGTTCCTACAATGAGCAGTTCTTC
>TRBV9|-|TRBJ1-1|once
CASSLTASAEAFF
TGTGCCAGCAGTCTTACTGCGAGTGCTGAAGCTTTCTTT
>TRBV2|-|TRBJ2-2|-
CASSERHRAGELFF
TGTGCCAGCAGCGAAAGGCATCGGGCCGGGGAGCTGTTTTTT
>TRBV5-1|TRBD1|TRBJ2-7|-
CASYPDRGPFEQYF
TGCGCCAGCTACCCTGACAGGGGGCCGTTCGAGCAGTACTTC
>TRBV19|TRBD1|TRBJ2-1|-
CASSTTGTGYVEQFF
TGTGCCAGTAGTACCACGGGGACAGGGTACGTTGAGCAGTTCTTC
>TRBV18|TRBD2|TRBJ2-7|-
CASSPEDVAGGHEQYF
TGTGCCAGCTCACCAGAAGATGTAGCGGGAGGACATGAGCAGTACTTC
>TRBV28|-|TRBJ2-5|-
CASSLGGGGFGTQYF
TGTGCCAGCAGTTTAGGAGGGGGAGGTTTCGGGACCCAGTACTTC
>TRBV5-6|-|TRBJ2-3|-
CASSLDPGTLADTQYF
TGTGCCAGCAGCTTGGATCCAGGTACTTTGGCAGATACGCAGTATTTT
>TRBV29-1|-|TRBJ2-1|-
CSVGLGASYNEQFF
TGCAGCGTTGGTTTGGGGGCATCCTACAATGAGCAGTTCTTC
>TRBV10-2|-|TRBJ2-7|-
CASSKRGEQYF
TGCGCCAGCAGCAAGAGGGGAGAGCAGTACTTC
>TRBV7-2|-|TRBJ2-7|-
CASSKQRLPAYEQYF
TGTGCCAGCAGCAAACAGAGACTACCCGCCTACGAGCAGTACTTC
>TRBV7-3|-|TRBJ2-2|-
CASSLTGTMNGELFF
TGTGCCAGCAGCTTAACTGGGACGATGAACGGGGAGCTGTTTTTT
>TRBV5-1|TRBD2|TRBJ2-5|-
CASSFWGREGETQYF
TGCGCCAGCAGCTTCTGGGGGAGGGAAGGAGAGACCCAGTACTTC
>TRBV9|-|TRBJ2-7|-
CASSVASFAYEQYF
TGTGCCAGCAGCGTAGCCAGCTTTGCCTACGAGCAGTACTTC
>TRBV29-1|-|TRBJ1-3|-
CSVAQSSGNTIYF
TGCAGCGTTGCTCAAAGCTCTGGAAACACCATATATTTT
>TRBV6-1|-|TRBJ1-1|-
CASSERWQVEAFF
TGTGCCAGCAGTGAACGATGGCAGGTTGAAGCTTTCTTT
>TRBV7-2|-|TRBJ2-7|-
CASSPPTYEQYF
TGTGCCAGCAGCCCCCCAACCTACGAGCAGTACTTC
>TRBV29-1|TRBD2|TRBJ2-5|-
CSPSGTSGETQYF
TGCAGCCCCTCCGGGACTAGCGGAGAGACCCAGTACTTC
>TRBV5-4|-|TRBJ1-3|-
CASSSGPGGSGNTIYF
TGTGCCAGCAGCTCAGGACCGGGGGGCTCTGGAAACACCATATATTTT
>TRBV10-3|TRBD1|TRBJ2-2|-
CAISEVRGRVTGELFF
TGTGCCATCAGTGAAGTCAGGGGGAGAGTCACCGGGGAGCTGTTTTTT
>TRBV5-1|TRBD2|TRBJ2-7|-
CASSPGTSGGHYEQYF
TGCGCCAGCAGCCCGGGGACTAGCGGAGGACACTACGAGCAGTACTTC
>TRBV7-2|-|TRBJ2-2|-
CASSLVMGTRSGLFF
TGTGCCAGCAGCTTAGTTATGGGGACCCGAAGTGGGCTGTTTTTT